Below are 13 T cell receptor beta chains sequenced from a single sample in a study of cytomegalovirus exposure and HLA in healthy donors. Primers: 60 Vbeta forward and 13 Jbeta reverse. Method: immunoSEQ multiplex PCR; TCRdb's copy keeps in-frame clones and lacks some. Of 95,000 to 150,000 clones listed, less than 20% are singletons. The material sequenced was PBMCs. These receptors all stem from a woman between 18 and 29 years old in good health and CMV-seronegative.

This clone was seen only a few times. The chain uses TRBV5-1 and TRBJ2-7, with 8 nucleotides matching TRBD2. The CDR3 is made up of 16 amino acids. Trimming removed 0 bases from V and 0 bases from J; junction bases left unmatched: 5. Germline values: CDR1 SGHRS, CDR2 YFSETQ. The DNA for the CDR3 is TGCGCCAGCAGCTTGGCCCGGGGGGGATACTCCTACGAGCAGTACTTC. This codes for CASSLARGGYSYEQYF.

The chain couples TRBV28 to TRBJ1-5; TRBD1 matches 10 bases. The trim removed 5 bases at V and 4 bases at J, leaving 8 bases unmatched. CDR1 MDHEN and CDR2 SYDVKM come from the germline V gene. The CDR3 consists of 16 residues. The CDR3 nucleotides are TGTGCCAGCAGTCTACCAACGGGACAGGGGAATCAGCCCCAGCATTTT. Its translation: CASSLPTGQGNQPQHF.

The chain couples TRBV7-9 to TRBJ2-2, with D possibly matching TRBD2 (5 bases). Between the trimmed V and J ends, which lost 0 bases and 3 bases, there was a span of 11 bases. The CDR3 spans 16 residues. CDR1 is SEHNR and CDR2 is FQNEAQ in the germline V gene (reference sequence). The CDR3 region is CASSLATPGDTGELFF. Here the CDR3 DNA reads TGTGCCAGCAGCTTAGCGACACCCGGGGACACCGGGGAGCTGTTTTTT.

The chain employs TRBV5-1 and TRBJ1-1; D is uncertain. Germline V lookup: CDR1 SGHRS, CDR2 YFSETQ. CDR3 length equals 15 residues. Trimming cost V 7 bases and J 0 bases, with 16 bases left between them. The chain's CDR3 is CASARTGLMNTEAFF. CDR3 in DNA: TGCGCCAGCGCCAGGACTGGACTCATGAACACTGAAGCTTTCTTT.

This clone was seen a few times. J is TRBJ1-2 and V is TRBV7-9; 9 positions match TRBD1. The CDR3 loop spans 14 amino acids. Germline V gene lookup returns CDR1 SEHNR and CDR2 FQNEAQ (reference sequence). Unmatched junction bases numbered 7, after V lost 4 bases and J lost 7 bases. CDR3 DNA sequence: TGTGCCAGCAGCTCGGGACAGGGATTCGGTGGCTACACCTTC. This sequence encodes CASSSGQGFGGYTF.

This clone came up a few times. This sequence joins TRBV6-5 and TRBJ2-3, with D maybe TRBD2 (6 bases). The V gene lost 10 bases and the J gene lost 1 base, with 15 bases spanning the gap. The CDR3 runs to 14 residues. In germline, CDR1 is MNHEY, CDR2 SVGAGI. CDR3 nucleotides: TGTGCCACCGGGAGAGGATCTGGCACAGATACGCAGTATTTT. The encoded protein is CATGRGSGTDTQYF.

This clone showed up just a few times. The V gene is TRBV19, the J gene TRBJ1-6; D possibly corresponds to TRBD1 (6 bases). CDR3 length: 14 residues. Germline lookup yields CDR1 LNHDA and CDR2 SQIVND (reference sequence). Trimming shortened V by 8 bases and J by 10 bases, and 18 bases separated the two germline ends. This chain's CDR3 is CASGLTGPGSPLHF. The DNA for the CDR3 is TGTGCCAGTGGGCTTACAGGGCCAGGATCACCCCTCCACTTT.

The CDR3 bases are TGTGCCAGCACCCAAGATGCAGGGGGCTATGGCTACACCTTC. Translated: CASTQDAGGYGYTF. This rearrangement joins TRBV7-8 to TRBJ1-2; TRBD1 matches at 7 bases. From germline, CDR1 is SGHVS and CDR2 FQNEAQ. Trimming removed 7 bases from V and 4 bases from J; junction bases left unmatched: 9. CDR3 length: 14 residues. Full variable domain (missing parts from reference TRBV7-8 and TRBJ1-2): GAGVSQSPRYKVAKRGQDVALRCDPISGHVSLFWYQQALGQGPEFLTYFQNEAQLDKSGLPSDRFFAERPEGSVSTLKIQRTQQEDSAVYLCASTQDAGGYGYTFGSGTRLTVV.

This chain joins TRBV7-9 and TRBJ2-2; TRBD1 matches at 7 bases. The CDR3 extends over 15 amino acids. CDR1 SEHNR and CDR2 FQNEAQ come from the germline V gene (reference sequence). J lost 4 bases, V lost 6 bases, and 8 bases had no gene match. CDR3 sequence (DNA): TGTGCCAGCAGGGCCGGGACAGACATCACCGGGGAGCTGTTTTTT. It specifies CASRAGTDITGELFF.

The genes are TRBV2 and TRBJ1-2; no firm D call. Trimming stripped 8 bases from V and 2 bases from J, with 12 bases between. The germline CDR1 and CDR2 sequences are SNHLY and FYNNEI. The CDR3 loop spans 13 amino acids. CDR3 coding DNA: TGTGCCAGCCTTCCATTGCTAAACTATGGCTACACCTTC. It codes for CASLPLLNYGYTF.

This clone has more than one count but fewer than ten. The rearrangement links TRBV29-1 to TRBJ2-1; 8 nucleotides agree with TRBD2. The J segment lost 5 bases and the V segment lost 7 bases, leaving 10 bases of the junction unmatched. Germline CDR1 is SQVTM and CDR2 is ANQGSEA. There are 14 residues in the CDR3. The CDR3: CSAVAGLSHNEQFF. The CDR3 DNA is TGCAGCGCTGTAGCGGGGTTGAGCCACAATGAGCAGTTCTTC.

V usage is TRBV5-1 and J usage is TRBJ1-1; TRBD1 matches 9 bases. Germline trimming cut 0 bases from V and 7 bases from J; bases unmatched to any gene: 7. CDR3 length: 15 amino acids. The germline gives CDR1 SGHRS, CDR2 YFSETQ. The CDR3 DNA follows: TGCGCCAGCAGCTTGGATGGACAGGGGATAAATGAAGCTTTCTTT. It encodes CASSLDGQGINEAFF.

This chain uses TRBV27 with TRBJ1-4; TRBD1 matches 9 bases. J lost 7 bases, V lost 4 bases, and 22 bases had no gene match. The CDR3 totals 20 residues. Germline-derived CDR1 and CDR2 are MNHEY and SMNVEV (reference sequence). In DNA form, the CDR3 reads TGTGCCAGCAGTTCTAAAAAGGGGACAGGGTCACGGTATTGGACTGAAAAACTGTTTTTT. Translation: CASSSKKGTGSRYWTEKLFF.